The 20 T cell receptor beta chains below come from one sample, sequenced in a study of T cells in Graves' hyperthyroidism and ophthalmopathy. TCR beta CDR3 region amplification was performed from RNA transcripts. When the TCR CDR3 underwent first-round RT-PCR, the HTBI primer set was used. MiXCR was run by TCRdb on the multiplex PCR reads, yielding one entry per CDR3 protein. Of a few hundred thousand distinct CDR3 sequences listed, more than 15% are singletons. The sequencing sample was made of blood. All receptors derive from a woman aged 25 to 39 with Graves' hyperthyroidism.

The rearrangement uses TRBV28 and TRBJ1-2; 12 bases are shared with TRBD1. The germline gives CDR1 MDHEN, CDR2 SYDVKM. V dropped 5 bases and J dropped 10; count of bases not matched to a gene: 8. This CDR3 is built from 14 residues. The DNA for the CDR3 is TGTGCCAGCAGTACTCCGGGACAGGGGGCAGACTACACCTTC. Residues: CASSTPGQGADYTF.

This clonotype was seen many times. The V call is TRBV12-3 or TRBV12-4, the J call TRBJ2-3; possibly TRBD1 or TRBD2 for D (5 bases each). This CDR3 has 15 amino acids. Trimming removed 1 base at V and 1 base at J, with 9 bases between. For the CDR3, the DNA is TGTGCCAGCAGTTTAGTCCAGGGAGGCACAGATACGCAGTATTTT. Translated: CASSLVQGGTDTQYF.

This clonotype was seen a single time. The CDR3 bases are TGTGCCTGGAGACAGAATTCACCCCTCCACTTT. It is translated as CAWRQNSPLHF. The gene calls are TRBV30 and TRBJ1-6; D is undetermined. The germline V gene has CDR1 GTSNPN and CDR2 SVGIG (reference sequence). The CDR3 runs to 11 residues. V was shortened by 3 bases and J by 7 bases, with 4 bases between the two germline ends. Full variable domain (remainder filled in from reference TRBV30 and TRBJ1-6): SQTIHQWPATLVQPVGSPLSLECTVEGTSNPNLYWYRQAAGRGLQLLFYSVGIGQISSEVPQNLSASRPQDRQFILSSKKLLLSDSGFYLCAWRQNSPLHFGNGTRLTVT.

The genes are TRBV19 and TRBJ2-3, with D perhaps matching TRBD2 (6 bases). The V gene's germline CDR1 is LNHDA and CDR2 SQIVND (reference sequence). There are 13 residues in the CDR3. Between the trimmed V and J ends, which lost 10 bases and 3 bases, there was a span of 14 bases. CDR3 coding DNA: TGTGCCACCCGTCGCGGGGTTACAGATACGCAGTATTTT. Its protein is CATRRGVTDTQYF.

This clonotype was seen ten or more times. The chain is built from TRBV6-1 and TRBJ2-5, with 9 positions matching TRBD1. V shed 0 bases and J 5 bases; nucleotides not matched to a gene: 4. The CDR3 is 15 residues long. Germline CDR1 is MNHNS and CDR2 is SASEGT. The CDR3 nucleotides read TGTGCCAGCAGTGAAGCACAGGGGGCCTGGGAGACCCAGTACTTC. This encodes CASSEAQGAWETQYF.

This clonotype was detected only a few times. The chain links TRBV5-6 to TRBJ2-5; 14 bases are shared with TRBD2. Germline V gives CDR1 SGHDT, CDR2 YYEEEE. J gave up 4 bases and V 4 bases, and 6 bases lay outside the gene matches. The CDR3 covers 16 residues. The CDR3 loop reads CASSRGLAGDGETQYF. As DNA, the CDR3 is TGTGCCAGCAGCCGGGGACTAGCGGGAGATGGAGAGACCCAGTACTTC.

The genes are TRBV15 and TRBJ2-3; D gene uncertain. Germline CDR1 LNHNV, CDR2 YYDKDF (reference sequence). Trimming removed 1 base at V and 2 bases at J, with 4 bases between. The CDR3 extends over 13 amino acids. The CDR3 protein is CATSRGDTDTQYF. For the CDR3, the DNA is TGTGCCACCAGCAGAGGAGACACAGATACGCAGTATTTT. The whole variable domain, filled in from reference TRBV15 and TRBJ2-3, reads DAMVIQNPRYQVTQFGKPVTLSCSQTLNHNVMYWYQQKSSQAPKLLFHYYDKDFNNEADTPDNFQSRRPNTSFCFLDIRSPGLGDTAMYLCATSRGDTDTQYFGPGTRLTVL.

The sample holds a few counts of this clonotype. This sequence joins TRBV27 and TRBJ2-3; perhaps TRBD2 as D (5 bases). V dropped 0 bases and J dropped 6 bases, with 7 bases sitting between them. The CDR3 is 13 residues long. The germline V gene has CDR1 MNHEY and CDR2 SMNVEV (reference sequence). The CDR3 loop is CASSLSGVDTQYF. CDR3 DNA sequence: TGTGCCAGCAGTTTATCGGGAGTGGATACGCAGTATTTT.

In DNA form, the CDR3 reads TGTGCCAGCCGGCTAGCGGGAGCGATAGATACGCAGTATTTT. Its translation: CASRLAGAIDTQYF. J is TRBJ2-3 and V is TRBV6-1; 10 bases agree with TRBD2. Germline CDR1 MNHNS, CDR2 SASEGT. CDR3 length: 14 residues. Unmatched junction bases numbered 7, after V lost 8 bases and J lost 5 bases.

This clonotype was counted many times. This chain connects TRBV7-9 to TRBJ1-1, with 7 bases that match TRBD1. Trimming cost V 6 bases and J 7 bases; bases outside gene matches: 14. The germline CDR1 and CDR2 sequences are SEHNR and FQNEAQ (reference sequence). This CDR3 is 15 amino acids long. CDR3 region: CASRVSGTALNEAFF. The CDR3 DNA sequence: TGTGCCAGCAGAGTATCGGGGACAGCCCTAAATGAAGCTTTCTTT.

There are a few counts of this clonotype. The chain is built from TRBV5-5 and TRBJ1-2; weak D call: TRBD1 (6 bases). Looked up from germline, CDR1 is SGHKS and CDR2 is YYEKEE (reference sequence). The CDR3 runs to 15 residues. V was clipped by 4 bases and J by 4 bases, with 17 bases between them. CDR3 loop: CASSEFLGGAYGYTF. CDR3 nucleotides: TGTGCCAGCAGCGAGTTCCTGGGGGGGGCCTATGGCTACACCTTC.

In this sample, this clonotype turned up many times. The chain combines TRBV2 with TRBJ1-2, with 7 nucleotides matching TRBD1. Germline loops: CDR1 SNHLY, CDR2 FYNNEI. The CDR3 spans 15 residues. V shed 5 bases, J shed 3 bases, and the junction held 9 bases outside the gene matches. The DNA for the CDR3 is TGTGCCAGCAGTCGTTGGGACAGCCGACACTATGGCTACACCTTC. It is translated as CASSRWDSRHYGYTF.

Points on this clonotype: A much larger clone sits a single nucleotide away, making a read error possible. The chain joins TRBV12-3 or TRBV12-4 to TRBJ2-2; the D call may be TRBD1 or TRBD2 (5 bases each). This CDR3 contains 14 residues. CDR3 sequence: CASTPGANAGELFF. The CDR3 DNA follows: TGTGCCAGCACCCCCGGGGCGAACGCCGGGGAGCTGTTTTTT.

There are many counts of this clonotype. This chain connects TRBV5-1 to TRBJ2-1; D is uncertain. Per germline, CDR1 SGHRS and CDR2 YFSETQ. The V end lost 6 bases, the J end lost 1 base, and 14 bases lay between the germline ends. The CDR3 extends over 15 amino acids. The CDR3 sequence is CASKNSSMSYNEQFF. The CDR3 DNA reads TGCGCCAGCAAAAACAGTTCCATGTCCTACAATGAGCAGTTCTTC.

This clonotype was counted only a few times. The gene calls are TRBV6-2 or TRBV6-3 and TRBJ2-7, with D perhaps TRBD2 (6 bases). Looked up from germline, CDR1 is MNHEY and CDR2 is SVGEGT. V was trimmed by 4 bases and J by 4 bases, leaving 11 bases between them. The CDR3 is 13 amino acids. The CDR3 loop reads CASSFGRGYEQYF. Here the CDR3 DNA reads TGTGCCAGCAGTTTCGGGAGAGGGTACGAGCAGTACTTC.

The chain combines TRBV28 with TRBJ1-4; a weak D match, TRBD1 (5 bases). CDR3 length: 19 amino acids. Germline values: CDR1 MDHEN, CDR2 SYDVKM. V was pared by 5 bases and J by 1 base, with 23 bases between. The CDR3: CASSPPTGTKAQTNEKLFF. Here the CDR3 DNA reads TGTGCCAGCAGTCCGCCTACCGGGACCAAAGCACAAACTAATGAAAAACTGTTTTTT.

This clonotype occurred many times. The chain employs TRBV20-1 and TRBJ2-7; no reliable D call. Germline CDR1 reads DFQATT; CDR2 reads SNEGSKA (reference sequence). Trimming removed 6 bases from V and 5 bases from J, with 11 bases in between. This CDR3 spans 11 amino acids. CDR3 nucleotide sequence: TGCAGTGCCCCTCACAACCACGAGCAGTACTTC. Its protein product is CSAPHNHEQYF.

This clonotype was found many times. V usage is TRBV20-1 and J usage is TRBJ1-1; 8 bases fit TRBD1. This CDR3 comprises 13 residues. Germline CDR1 DFQATT, CDR2 SNEGSKA (reference sequence). V dropped 6 bases and J dropped 3; count of bases not matched to a gene: 6. CDR3 sequence (DNA): TGCAGTGCCCCGGGACAGGCAGACACTGAAGCTTTCTTT. Translated, it gives CSAPGQADTEAFF.

This clonotype was counted many times. This sequence joins TRBV3-1 and TRBJ1-3; D unclear. The V end lost 3 bases, the J end lost 3 bases, and 3 bases lay between the germline ends. Per germline, CDR1 LGHDT and CDR2 YNNKEL (reference sequence). CDR3 length: 12 amino acids. CDR3 sequence: CASSHGGNTIYF. CDR3 nucleotide sequence: TGTGCCAGCAGCCATGGTGGAAACACCATATATTTT.

The gene calls are TRBV7-9 and TRBJ2-2, with 11 bases lining up with TRBD1. CDR3 length: 16 residues. J gave up 5 bases and V 4 bases, and 6 bases lay outside the gene matches. The germline CDR1 and CDR2 sequences are SEHNR and FQNEAQ (reference sequence). The CDR3: CASSSPGQGVTGELFF. In DNA, the CDR3 is TGTGCCAGCAGCTCACCGGGACAGGGGGTGACCGGGGAGCTGTTTTTT.